This T cell receptor (beta chain) was sequenced for a study of shared clonotypes between healthy human individuals. Study-wide results and caveats: Clonotypes which were not shared had lower generation probabilities than clonotypes that all four donors shared. Relative to memory subsets, naive subsets generally showed larger estimated richness.

Note on this clone: Its antigen is still unknown.

The CDR3 has 15 amino acids. Germline lookup yields CDR1 SGHNT and CDR2 YYREEE (reference sequence). V was trimmed by 6 bases and J by 2 bases, leaving 16 bases between them. The authors divided CD4+ cells into CD45RA+ naive and CD45RA-negative memory subsets. An even split of each subset's genomic DNA across several immunoSEQ plates was performed. Measured with immunoSEQ multiplex PCR; TCRdb has only the in-frame clones, and not every one. The table has more than 2,000,000 clones, roughly 93% seen once. The V and J genes are TRBV5-4 and TRBJ2-3; possible D gene TRBD2, 6 bases. Sequencing used naive CD4+ T cells from PBMCs. Noted subset: CD45RA+ positively selected. This TCR came from a man in his late teens or twenties in good health. Some clones in this sample may be carry-over from other donors' samples. In DNA form, the CDR3 reads TGTGCCAGCAATCAATTCAAGGGACTCACAGATACGCAGTATTTT. Protein product: CASNQFKGLTDTQYF.